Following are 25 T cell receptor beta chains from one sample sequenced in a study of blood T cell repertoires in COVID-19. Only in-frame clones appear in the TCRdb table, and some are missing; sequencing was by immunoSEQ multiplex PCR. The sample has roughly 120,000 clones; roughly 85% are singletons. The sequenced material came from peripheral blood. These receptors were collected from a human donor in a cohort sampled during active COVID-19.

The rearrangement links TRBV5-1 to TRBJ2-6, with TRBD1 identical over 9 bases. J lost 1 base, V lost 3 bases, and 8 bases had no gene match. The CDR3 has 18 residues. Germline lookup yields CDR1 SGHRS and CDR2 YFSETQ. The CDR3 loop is CASSSRDRVGSGANVLTF. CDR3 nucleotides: TGCGCCAGCAGCTCCCGGGACAGGGTTGGTTCTGGGGCCAACGTCCTGACTTTC.

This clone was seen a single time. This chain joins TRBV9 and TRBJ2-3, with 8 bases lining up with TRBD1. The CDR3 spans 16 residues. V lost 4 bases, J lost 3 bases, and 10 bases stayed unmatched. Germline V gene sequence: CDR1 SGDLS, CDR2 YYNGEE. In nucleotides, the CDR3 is TGTGCCAGCAGCCCCCGCCCCGGACAGGGTACAGATACGCAGTATTTT. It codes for CASSPRPGQGTDTQYF. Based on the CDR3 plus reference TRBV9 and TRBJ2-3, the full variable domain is DSGVTQTPKHLITATGQRVTLRCSPRSGDLSVYWYQQSLDQGLQFLIQYYNGEERAKGNILERFSAQQFPDLHSELNLSSLELGDSALYFCASSPRPGQGTDTQYFGPGTRLTVL.

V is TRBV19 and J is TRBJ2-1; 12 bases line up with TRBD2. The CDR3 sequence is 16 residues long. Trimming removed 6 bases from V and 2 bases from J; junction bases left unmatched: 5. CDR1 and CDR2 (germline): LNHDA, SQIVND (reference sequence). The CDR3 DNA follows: TGTGCCAGTAGGCCTCTAGCGGGGGGGCCCTACAATGAGCAGTTCTTC. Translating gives CASRPLAGGPYNEQFF. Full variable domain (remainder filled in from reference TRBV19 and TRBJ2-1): DGGITQSPKYLFRKEGQNVTLSCEQNLNHDAMYWYRQDPGQGLRLIYYSQIVNDFQKGDIAEGYSVSREKKESFPLTVTSAQKNPTAFYLCASRPLAGGPYNEQFFGPGTRLTVL.

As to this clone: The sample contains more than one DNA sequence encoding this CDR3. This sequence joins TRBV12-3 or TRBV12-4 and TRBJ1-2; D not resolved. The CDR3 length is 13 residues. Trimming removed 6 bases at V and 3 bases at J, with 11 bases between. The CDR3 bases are TGTGCCAGCAGCCTCGGGGAGGACTATGGCTACACCTTC. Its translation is CASSLGEDYGYTF.

The CDR3 nucleotides are TGTGCCTGGATCCACAACCTGGTGGGTAGCGGGGGCTACAATGAGCAGTTCTTC. As protein: CAWIHNLVGSGGYNEQFF. The chain uses TRBV30 and TRBJ2-1; 9 nucleotides agree with TRBD2. The J segment lost 3 bases and the V segment lost 4 bases, leaving 16 bases of the junction unmatched. CDR3 size: 18 residues. Germline V CDR1 and CDR2: GTSNPN, SVGIG (reference sequence).

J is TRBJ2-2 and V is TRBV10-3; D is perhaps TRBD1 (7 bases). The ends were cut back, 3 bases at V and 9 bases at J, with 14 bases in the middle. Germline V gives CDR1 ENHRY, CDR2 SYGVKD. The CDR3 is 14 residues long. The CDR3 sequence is CAISEGTAGRELFF. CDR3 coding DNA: TGTGCCATCAGTGAAGGGACAGCGGGCCGGGAGCTGTTTTTT.

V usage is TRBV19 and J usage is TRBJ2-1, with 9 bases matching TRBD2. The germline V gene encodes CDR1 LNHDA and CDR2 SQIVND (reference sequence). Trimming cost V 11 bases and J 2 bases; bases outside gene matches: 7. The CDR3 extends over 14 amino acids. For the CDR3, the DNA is TGTGCCTCCTTTGGCGGGGGGGCCTACAATGAGCAGTTCTTC. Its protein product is CASFGGGAYNEQFF.

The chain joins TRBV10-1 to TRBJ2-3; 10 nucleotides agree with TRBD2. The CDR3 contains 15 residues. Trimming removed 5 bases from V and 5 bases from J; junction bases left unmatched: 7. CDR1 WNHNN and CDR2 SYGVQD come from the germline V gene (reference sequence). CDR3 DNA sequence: TGCGCCAGCAGTTCCCCGGCTAGCGGGGGAGATACGCAGTATTTT. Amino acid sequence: CASSSPASGGDTQYF.

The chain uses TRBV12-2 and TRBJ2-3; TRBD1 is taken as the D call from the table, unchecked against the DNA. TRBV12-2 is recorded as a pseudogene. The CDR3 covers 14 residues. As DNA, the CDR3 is TGTGCAAGTCGAAGAGGGGGCGGCACAGATACGCAGTATTTT. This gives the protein CASRRGGGTDTQYF.

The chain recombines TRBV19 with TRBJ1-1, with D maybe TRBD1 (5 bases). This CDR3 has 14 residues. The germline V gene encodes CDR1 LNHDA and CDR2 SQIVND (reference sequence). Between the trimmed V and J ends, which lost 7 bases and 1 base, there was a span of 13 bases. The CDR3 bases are TGTGCCAGTACACATCAGGGCGGGAACACTGAAGCTTTCTTT. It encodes CASTHQGGNTEAFF.

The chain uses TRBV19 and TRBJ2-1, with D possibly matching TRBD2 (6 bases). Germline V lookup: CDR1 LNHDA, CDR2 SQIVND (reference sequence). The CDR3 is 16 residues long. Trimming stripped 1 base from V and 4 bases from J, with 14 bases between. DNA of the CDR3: TGTGCCAGTAGTATAGTAGGTGGTGGGACTTACAATGAGCAGTTCTTC. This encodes CASSIVGGGTYNEQFF.

CDR3 protein: CASSLRGRSTDTQYF. The CDR3 DNA sequence: TGTGCCAGCAGCTTACGGGGTAGGAGCACAGATACGCAGTATTTT. The V gene is TRBV7-2, the J gene TRBJ2-3, with a weak D call TRBD2 (5 bases). Trimming pared 2 bases from V and 0 bases from J, leaving 9 bases between. The germline V gene has CDR1 SGHTA and CDR2 FQGNSA. The CDR3 runs 15 residues.

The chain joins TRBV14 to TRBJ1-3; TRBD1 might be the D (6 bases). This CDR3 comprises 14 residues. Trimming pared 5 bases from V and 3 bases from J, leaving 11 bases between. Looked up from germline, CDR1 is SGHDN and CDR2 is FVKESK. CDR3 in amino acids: CASSRLTGGNTIYF. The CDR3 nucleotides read TGTGCCAGCAGCAGATTGACAGGTGGAAACACCATATATTTT.

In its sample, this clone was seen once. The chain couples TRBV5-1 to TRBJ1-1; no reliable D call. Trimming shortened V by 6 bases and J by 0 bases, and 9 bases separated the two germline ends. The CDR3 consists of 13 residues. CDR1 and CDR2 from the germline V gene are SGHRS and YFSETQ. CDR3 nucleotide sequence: TGCGCCAGCACCTCCGGGGTGAACACTGAAGCTTTCTTT. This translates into CASTSGVNTEAFF.

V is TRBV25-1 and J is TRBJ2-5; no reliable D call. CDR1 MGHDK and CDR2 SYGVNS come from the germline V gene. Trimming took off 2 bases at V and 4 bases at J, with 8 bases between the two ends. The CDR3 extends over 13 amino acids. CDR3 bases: TGTGCCAGCAGTGAACAAGCCTCAGAGACCCAGTACTTC. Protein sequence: CASSEQASETQYF. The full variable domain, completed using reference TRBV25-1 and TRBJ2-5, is EADIYQTPRYLVIGTGKKITLECSQTMGHDKMYWYQQDPGMELHLIHYSYGVNSTEKGDLSSESTVSRIRTEHFPLTLESARPSHTSQYLCASSEQASETQYFGPGTRLLVL.

CDR3 nucleotides: TGTGCCAGCAGCCGGACAGGGGGCGTCACCGGGGAGCTGTTTTTT. Protein: CASSRTGGVTGELFF. The chain links TRBV7-2 to TRBJ2-2; 11 bases map to TRBD1. CDR1 is SGHTA and CDR2 is FQGNSA in the germline V gene. Trimming removed 5 bases from V and 4 bases from J; junction bases left unmatched: 3. The CDR3 has 15 amino acids. Full variable domain (remainder filled in from reference TRBV7-2 and TRBJ2-2): GAGVSQSPSNKVTEKGKDVELRCDPISGHTALYWYRQSLGQGLEFLIYFQGNSAPDKSGLPSDRFSAERTGGSVSTLTIQRTQQEDSAVYLCASSRTGGVTGELFFGEGSRLTVL.

This chain's CDR3 is CASSLDRGWNYNEQFF. CDR3 sequence (DNA): TGTGCCAGCTCACTTGACAGGGGGTGGAACTACAATGAGCAGTTCTTC. This chain uses TRBV18 with TRBJ2-1, with TRBD1 matching over 9 bases. V lost 4 bases to trimming and J lost 3 bases; unmatched junction nucleotides: 7. Germline V CDR1 and CDR2: KGHSH, LQKENI. The CDR3 covers 16 residues.

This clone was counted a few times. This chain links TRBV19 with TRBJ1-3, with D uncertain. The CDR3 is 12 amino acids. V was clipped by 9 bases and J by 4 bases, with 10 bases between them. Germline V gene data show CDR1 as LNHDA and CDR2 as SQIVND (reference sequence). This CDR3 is CASTDSGNTIYF. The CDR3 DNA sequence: TGTGCCAGCACGGACTCGGGAAACACCATATATTTT.

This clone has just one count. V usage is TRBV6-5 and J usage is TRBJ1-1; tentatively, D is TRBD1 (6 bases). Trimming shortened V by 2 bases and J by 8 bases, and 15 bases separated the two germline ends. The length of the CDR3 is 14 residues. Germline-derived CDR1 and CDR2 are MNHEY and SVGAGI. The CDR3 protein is CASSYLSRTEEAFF. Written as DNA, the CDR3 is TGTGCCAGCAGTTACCTTTCCCGGACAGAAGAAGCTTTCTTT.

Here the CDR3 reads CATSRDRDYGYTF. CDR3 bases: TGTGCCACCAGCAGAGACAGGGACTATGGCTACACCTTC. This sequence joins TRBV15 and TRBJ1-2; D might be TRBD1 (5 bases). Trimming stripped 0 bases from V and 3 bases from J, with 5 bases between. The CDR3 extends over 13 amino acids. Germline lookup yields CDR1 LNHNV and CDR2 YYDKDF (reference sequence).

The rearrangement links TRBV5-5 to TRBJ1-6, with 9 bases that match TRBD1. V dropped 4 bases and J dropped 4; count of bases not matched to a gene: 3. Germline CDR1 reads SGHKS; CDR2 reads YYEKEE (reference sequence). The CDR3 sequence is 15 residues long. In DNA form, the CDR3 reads TGTGCCAGCAGCCTAGGGACAGGGTATAATTCACCCCTCCACTTT. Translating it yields CASSLGTGYNSPLHF.

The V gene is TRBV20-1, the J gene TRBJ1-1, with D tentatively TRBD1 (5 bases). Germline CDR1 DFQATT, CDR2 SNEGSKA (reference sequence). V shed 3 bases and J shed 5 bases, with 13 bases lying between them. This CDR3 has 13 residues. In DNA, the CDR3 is TGCAGTGCTAGTTACGGGGGTAGGACTGAAGCTTTCTTT. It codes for CSASYGGRTEAFF.

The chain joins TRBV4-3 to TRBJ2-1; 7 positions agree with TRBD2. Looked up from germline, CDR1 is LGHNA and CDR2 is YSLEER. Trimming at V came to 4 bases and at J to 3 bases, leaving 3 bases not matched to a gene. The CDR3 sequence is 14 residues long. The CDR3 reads CASSPGRDYNEQFF. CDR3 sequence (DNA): TGCGCCAGCAGCCCTGGGAGGGACTACAATGAGCAGTTCTTC.

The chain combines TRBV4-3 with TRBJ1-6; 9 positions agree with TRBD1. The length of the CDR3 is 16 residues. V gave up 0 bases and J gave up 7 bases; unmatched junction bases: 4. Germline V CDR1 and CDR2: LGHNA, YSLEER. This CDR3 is CASSQDQTGGNSPLHF. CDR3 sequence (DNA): TGCGCCAGCAGCCAAGATCAGACAGGGGGGAATTCACCCCTCCACTTT.

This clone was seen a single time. DNA of the CDR3: TGTGCCAGCAGCCCCGAGCGCAATCAGCCCCAGCATTTT. It yields the protein CASSPERNQPQHF. The V gene is TRBV11-2, the J gene TRBJ1-5, with no clear D. Germline loops: CDR1 SGHAT, CDR2 FQNNGV. With 5 bases removed from V and 2 bases from J, the gap between germline ends came to 7 bases. The CDR3 totals 13 residues. The full variable domain, rest sourced from reference TRBV11-2 and TRBJ1-5, is EAGVAQSPRYKIIEKRQSVAFWCNPISGHATLYWYQQILGQGPKLLIQFQNNGVVDDSQLPKDRFSAERLKGVDSTLKIQPAKLEDSAVYLCASSPERNQPQHFGDGTRLSIL.